A single sample is the source of the 24 T cell receptor beta chains below, sequenced in a study of shared clonotypes between healthy human individuals. Here immunoSEQ multiplex PCR was the method, and the copy in TCRdb shows in-frame clones only, minus some. This sample has more than 2,000,000 clones, with 90% to 95% found just once. Specimen: naive CD4+ T cells from PBMCs. This sample's subset: CD45RA+ positively selected. The source of these receptors is a young man in good health. Some clones in this sample may be carry-over from other donors' samples.

The CDR3 loop is CASSRDGRGYGYTF. The CDR3 bases are TGCGCCAGCAGCCGAGACGGCAGGGGGTATGGCTACACCTTC. The chain is built from TRBV4-1 and TRBJ1-2; 7 bases line up with TRBD1. The V gene end was trimmed by 4 bases and the J gene end by 5 bases; junction bases not matched to a gene: 7. CDR1 is MGHRA and CDR2 is YSYEKL in the germline V gene. This CDR3 spans 14 amino acids.

The J gene is TRBJ1-2, the V gene TRBV10-3; possibly TRBD1 for D (6 bases). The CDR3 totals 13 residues. Trimming took off 10 bases at V and 2 bases at J, with 14 bases between the two ends. Germline V gene data show CDR1 as ENHRY and CDR2 as SYGVKD. CDR3 loop: CATSAGANYGYTF. The CDR3 DNA follows: TGTGCCACCTCGGCGGGGGCGAACTATGGCTACACCTTC.

Note on this clone: This same CDR3 is encoded by further DNA sequences in the sample. The rearrangement joins TRBV28 to TRBJ1-5, with 7 nucleotides matching TRBD1. Germline trimming cut 6 bases from V and 4 bases from J; bases unmatched to any gene: 3. Germline CDR1 MDHEN, CDR2 SYDVKM. This CDR3 comprises 13 residues. CDR3 amino acids: CASSRDRNQPQHF. CDR3 nucleotide sequence: TGTGCCAGCAGCCGGGACAGAAATCAGCCCCAGCATTTT.

This clone has a single count. The chain carries TRBV18 and TRBJ2-1; 10 bases are a match to TRBD2. The CDR3 runs to 15 residues. J gave up 6 bases and V 2 bases, and 4 bases lay outside the gene matches. Germline V gene data show CDR1 as KGHSH and CDR2 as LQKENI. The CDR3 sequence: CASSPSGRAVNEQFF. In nucleotides, the CDR3 is TGTGCCAGCTCACCAAGCGGGAGGGCGGTCAATGAGCAGTTCTTC.

This chain joins TRBV2 and TRBJ2-1; tentative D call: TRBD1 (6 bases). This CDR3 contains 15 residues. V shed 9 bases and J shed 0 bases, with 15 bases lying between them. The V gene's germline CDR1 is SNHLY and CDR2 FYNNEI. The CDR3: CARRGNYSSYNEQFF. The CDR3 DNA sequence: TGTGCCAGGAGGGGGAACTATAGCTCCTACAATGAGCAGTTCTTC.

The rearrangement links TRBV9 to TRBJ2-3, with D possibly TRBD1 on 5 matching bases. Germline V lookup: CDR1 SGDLS, CDR2 YYNGEE. The ends were cut back, 0 bases at V and 2 bases at J, with 10 bases in the middle. The length of the CDR3 is 15 residues. This CDR3 reads CASSVAPDTTDTQYF. In DNA, the CDR3 is TGTGCCAGCAGCGTAGCCCCGGACACCACAGATACGCAGTATTTT. The full variable domain, in which reference TRBV9 and TRBJ2-3 provide the parts outside the CDR3, is DSGVTQTPKHLITATGQRVTLRCSPRSGDLSVYWYQQSLDQGLQFLIQYYNGEERAKGNILERFSAQQFPDLHSELNLSSLELGDSALYFCASSVAPDTTDTQYFGPGTRLTVL.

The chain employs TRBV6-1 and TRBJ2-2; D remains unclear. The CDR3 consists of 12 residues. The germline V gene encodes CDR1 MNHNS and CDR2 SASEGT. Trimming pared 7 bases from V and 4 bases from J, leaving 7 bases between. The CDR3 region has the DNA TGTGCCAGCATGAAGACCACCGGGGAGCTGTTTTTT. Its protein is CASMKTTGELFF.

This clone has more than one count but fewer than ten. This sequence joins TRBV28 and TRBJ1-5; a possible D gene is TRBD1 (5 bases). This CDR3 has 13 amino acids. CDR1 and CDR2 (germline): MDHEN, SYDVKM. Trimming removed 7 bases at V and 7 bases at J, with 14 bases between. CDR3 DNA sequence: TGTGCCAGCATCCAGTGGGGGGACCAGCCCCAGCATTTT. Translation gives CASIQWGDQPQHF.

As for this clone: Other nucleotide sequences in the sample specify the same CDR3. The chain joins TRBV18 to TRBJ1-2; a possible D gene is TRBD1 (6 bases). CDR3 length equals 14 residues. V lost 3 bases to trimming and J lost 1 base, with 9 bases between them. The V gene's germline CDR1 is KGHSH and CDR2 LQKENI. The CDR3 DNA reads as TGTGCCAGCTCACCTTTGGACAGTAACTATGGCTACACCTTC. This encodes CASSPLDSNYGYTF. Full variable domain (rest looked up from reference TRBV18 and TRBJ1-2): NAGVMQNPRHLVRRRGQEARLRCSPMKGHSHVYWYRQLPEEGLKFMVYLQKENIIDESGMPKERFSAEFPKEGPSILRIQQVVRGDSAAYFCASSPLDSNYGYTFGSGTRLTVV.

The chain links TRBV5-1 to TRBJ2-5, with a tentative D call TRBD1 (6 bases). Germline lookup yields CDR1 SGHRS and CDR2 YFSETQ. The CDR3 sequence is 15 residues long. Trimming removed 0 bases from V and 5 bases from J, with 14 bases in between. This CDR3 reads CASSLVVGARETQYF. In nucleotides, the CDR3 is TGCGCCAGCAGCTTGGTGGTGGGGGCCAGGGAGACCCAGTACTTC.

This clone was counted a single time. The chain links TRBV18 to TRBJ2-7, with D tentatively TRBD1 or TRBD2 (5 bases each). The germline gives CDR1 KGHSH, CDR2 LQKENI. This CDR3 is built from 15 residues. Trimming cost V 4 bases and J 3 bases, with 16 bases left between them. This chain's CDR3 is CASSLGDVGLYEQYF. The CDR3 bases are TGTGCCAGCTCACTCGGGGACGTCGGCCTCTACGAGCAGTACTTC.

The chain combines TRBV7-8 with TRBJ1-2, with D possibly TRBD1 on 5 matching bases. The CDR3 length is 14 residues. Per germline, CDR1 SGHVS and CDR2 FQNEAQ. Trimming stripped 1 base from V and 8 bases from J, with 14 bases between. Written as DNA, the CDR3 is TGTGCCAGCAGCTTAGGGCAGGGATTAGGAGGCTACACCTTC. This sequence encodes CASSLGQGLGGYTF.

The rearrangement links TRBV10-3 to TRBJ1-1, with D unresolved. Per the germline V gene, CDR1 is ENHRY and CDR2 is SYGVKD. The CDR3 length is 14 residues. The V and J ends lost 3 bases and 6 bases respectively, with 14 bases between them. The DNA of the CDR3 is TGTGCCATCAGTGATTGGTCTTTATTATCTGAAGCTTTCTTT. Translating it yields CAISDWSLLSEAFF.

The chain links TRBV2 to TRBJ2-3, with TRBD2 matching 9 bases. The trim removed 3 bases at V and 3 bases at J, leaving 7 bases unmatched. Germline V gives CDR1 SNHLY, CDR2 FYNNEI. The CDR3 consists of 16 residues. CDR3 region: CASSDSRGGGTDTQYF. CDR3 nucleotide sequence: TGTGCCAGCAGTGATTCGCGGGGGGGAGGAACAGATACGCAGTATTTT.

This chain links TRBV10-3 with TRBJ2-7; TRBD1 agrees at 12 bases. Germline-derived CDR1 and CDR2 are ENHRY and SYGVKD. There are 16 residues in the CDR3. Trimming cost V 7 bases and J 5 bases; bases outside gene matches: 12. The CDR3 DNA follows: TGTGCCATCAATAACCCGGGACAGGGGGCTTCGGACGAGCAGTACTTC. It translates to CAINNPGQGASDEQYF.

This chain joins TRBV9 and TRBJ2-1; D might be TRBD2 (6 bases). V was trimmed by 0 bases and J by 0 bases, leaving 22 bases between them. The CDR3 loop spans 20 amino acids. The germline gives CDR1 SGDLS, CDR2 YYNGEE. The DNA for the CDR3 is TGTGCCAGCAGCGTAGATGGGCGGGATCGATCCCCAAGCTCCTACAATGAGCAGTTCTTC. It translates to CASSVDGRDRSPSSYNEQFF.

The chain joins TRBV5-1 to TRBJ1-1; D gene unclear. This CDR3 has 13 residues. V dropped 5 bases and J dropped 5 bases, with 13 bases sitting between them. CDR1 SGHRS and CDR2 YFSETQ come from the germline V gene. The CDR3 bases are TGCGCCAGCAGGAGGCAGGATGGGACTGAAGCTTTCTTT. Translation gives CASRRQDGTEAFF.

The chain links TRBV4-1 to TRBJ1-3, with D unresolved. Trimming left V 1 base short and J 0 bases short, with 10 bases between. The length of the CDR3 is 16 residues. Germline loops: CDR1 MGHRA, CDR2 YSYEKL. The CDR3 sequence is CASSQVPGFSGNTIYF. In DNA, the CDR3 is TGCGCCAGCAGCCAAGTGCCGGGATTCTCTGGAAACACCATATATTTT.

This rearrangement joins TRBV4-2 to TRBJ1-1, with D hard to call. CDR1 is LGHNA and CDR2 is YNFKEQ in the germline V gene. The CDR3 spans 17 residues. Trimming cost V 3 bases and J 1 base, with 18 bases left between them. The CDR3 bases are TGTGCCAGCAGCCAGAGTTGGATCGGAGGTGAGAACACTGAAGCTTTCTTT. Translated: CASSQSWIGGENTEAFF.

This chain links TRBV5-1 with TRBJ2-2; 9 bases align to TRBD2. In germline, CDR1 is SGHRS, CDR2 YFSETQ. The CDR3 length is 16 residues. V dropped 5 bases and J dropped 4; count of bases not matched to a gene: 9. This CDR3 reads CASRGGAGGRTGELFF. The CDR3 DNA follows: TGCGCCAGCAGGGGAGGAGCGGGAGGACGCACCGGGGAGCTGTTTTTT.

V and J are TRBV14 and TRBJ2-7; TRBD1 is a possible D gene (6 bases). The V gene lost 4 bases and the J gene lost 6 bases, with 19 bases spanning the gap. Germline V gives CDR1 SGHDN, CDR2 FVKESK. CDR3 length: 15 amino acids. As DNA, the CDR3 is TGTGCCAGCAGCCGACAGGCCCCACTATTGGGCGAGCAGTACTTC. Residues: CASSRQAPLLGEQYF.

This sequence joins TRBV2 and TRBJ2-2; D possibly corresponds to TRBD2 (7 bases). Germline V CDR1 and CDR2: SNHLY, FYNNEI. The CDR3 runs 18 residues. Between the trimmed V and J ends, which lost 2 bases and 4 bases, there was a span of 20 bases. The CDR3 DNA reads as TGTGCCAGCAGTGAAATTTTCCGGGGGGCGCAAGGCACCGGGGAGCTGTTTTTT. It translates to CASSEIFRGAQGTGELFF. Filled out from reference TRBV2 and TRBJ2-2, the complete variable domain reads EPEVTQTPSHQVTQMGQEVILRCVPISNHLYFYWYRQILGQKVEFLVSFYNNEISEKSEIFDDQFSVERPDGSNFTLKIRSTKLEDSAMYFCASSEIFRGAQGTGELFFGEGSRLTVL.

The chain carries TRBV6-1 and TRBJ2-1, with TRBD2 matching over 7 bases. V was pared by 5 bases and J by 7 bases, with 11 bases of the junction left unmatched. The CDR3 spans 15 residues. Germline assignment: CDR1 MNHNS and CDR2 SASEGT. CDR3 amino acids: CASSTQAGLGNEQFF. The DNA for the CDR3 is TGTGCCAGCAGTACCCAAGCGGGGCTGGGGAATGAGCAGTTCTTC.

This chain joins TRBV7-9 and TRBJ1-1; D might be TRBD1 (6 bases). CDR1 and CDR2 from the germline V gene are SEHNR and FQNEAQ (reference sequence). The CDR3 is made up of 13 amino acids. Trimming removed 7 bases at V and 5 bases at J, with 14 bases between. The DNA of the CDR3 is TGTGCCAGCACCTCACTAGGGGGTACTGAAGCTTTCTTT. This codes for CASTSLGGTEAFF.